The source of this T cell receptor (beta chain) is a study of read filtering for tumor transcriptome and immune sequencing. Looking at the study overall: Among patients, approximately 16 were male and some 15 female, aged roughly 45 to 85 (mean approximately 62). Per sample, TCR-region reads ranged about 4 to 11 million by IR-seq, 85 to 1273 by RNA-seq.

From approximately 430 ng of RNA, a library with molecular barcoded alpha/delta and beta/gamma adaptors was made. In TCRdb, the reads were re-called with MiXCR into one record per CDR3 protein. The repertoire holds more than 100,000 distinct CDR3 sequences, with approximately 13% as singletons. The CDR3 totals 17 residues. V trimming: 4 bases; J trimming: 3 bases; junction bases outside the gene matches: 9. Germline V gene data show CDR1 as SGDLS and CDR2 as YYNGEE. This clonotype was observed at least ten times. The material sequenced was a population of CD138-negative cells sorted from bone marrow. The chain uses TRBV9 and TRBJ2-6, with 8 bases that match TRBD1. This clonotype was sampled from a donor aged 40 or over with multiple myeloma. The DNA of the CDR3 is TGTGCCAGCAGCTTCAACGGACAGGGAAGTGGGGCCAACGTCCTGACTTTC. It codes for CASSFNGQGSGANVLTF.